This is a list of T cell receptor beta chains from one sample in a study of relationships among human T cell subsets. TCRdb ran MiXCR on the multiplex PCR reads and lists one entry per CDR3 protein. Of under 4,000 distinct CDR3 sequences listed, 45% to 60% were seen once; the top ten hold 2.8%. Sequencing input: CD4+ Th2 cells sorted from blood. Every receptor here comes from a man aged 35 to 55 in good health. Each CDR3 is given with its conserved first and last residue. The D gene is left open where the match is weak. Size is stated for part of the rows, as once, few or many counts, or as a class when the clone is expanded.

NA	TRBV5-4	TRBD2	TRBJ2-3	CASSSILAGALTDTQYF	TGCGCCAGCAGCTCCATACTAGCGGGGGCCCTCACAGATACGCAGTATTTT
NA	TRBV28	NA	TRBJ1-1	CASSLVARTEAFF	TGTGCCAGCAGTTTGGTCGCCCGCACTGAAGCTTTCTTT
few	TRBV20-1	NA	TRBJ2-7	CSARDWGETPYEQYF	TGCAGTGCTAGAGATTGGGGGGAGACCCCCTACGAGCAGTACTTC
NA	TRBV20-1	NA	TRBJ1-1	CSARRPGGDRTEAFF	TGCAGTGCCAGGAGACCCGGGGGGGACCGGACTGAAGCTTTCTTT
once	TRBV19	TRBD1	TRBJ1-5	CASRATGGIAQPQHF	TGTGCCAGTAGGGCGACAGGGGGCATTGCTCAGCCCCAGCATTTT
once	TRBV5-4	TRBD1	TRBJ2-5	CASSYGTGDQETQYF	TGCGCCAGCAGCTACGGGACAGGGGACCAAGAGACCCAGTACTTC
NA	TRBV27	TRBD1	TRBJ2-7	CASSLDRGQGEQYF	TGTGCCAGCAGTTTAGACAGGGGGCAGGGCGAGCAGTACTTC
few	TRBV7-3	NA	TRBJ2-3	CASSLMGASTDTQYF	TGTGCCAGCAGCTTAATGGGAGCTAGCACAGATACGCAGTATTTT
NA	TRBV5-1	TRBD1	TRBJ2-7	CASSLESDRGIEQYF	TGCGCCAGCAGCTTGGAATCGGACAGGGGGATCGAGCAGTACTTC
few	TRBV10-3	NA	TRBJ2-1	CAISETQGSEQFF	TGTGCCATCAGTGAGACCCAGGGTAGTGAGCAGTTCTTC
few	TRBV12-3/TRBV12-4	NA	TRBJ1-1	CASRDQGRGAEAFF	TGTGCCAGCAGGGACCAGGGACGGGGCGCTGAAGCTTTCTTT
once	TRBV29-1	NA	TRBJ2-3	CSVAVSGPDTQYF	TGCAGCGTTGCGGTCAGTGGGCCAGATACGCAGTATTTT
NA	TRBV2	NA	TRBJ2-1	CASSGARGAEQFF	TGTGCCAGCAGTGGAGCTAGGGGAGCTGAGCAGTTCTTC
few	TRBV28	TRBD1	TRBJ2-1	CASSPPRQGREQFF	TGTGCCAGCAGTCCCCCACGACAGGGACGAGAGCAGTTCTTC
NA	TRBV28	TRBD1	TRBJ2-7	CARTGGYEQYF	TGTGCCAGGACAGGGGGCTACGAGCAGTACTTC
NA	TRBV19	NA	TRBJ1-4	CASSSGTATNEKLFF	TGTGCCAGTAGTTCAGGGACCGCAACTAATGAAAAACTGTTTTTT
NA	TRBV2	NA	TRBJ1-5	CASTPGMGQPQHF	TGTGCCAGCACCCCAGGGATGGGTCAGCCCCAGCATTTT
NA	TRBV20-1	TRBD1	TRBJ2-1	CSAKIGQGNNEQFF	TGCAGTGCTAAGATTGGACAGGGTAACAATGAGCAGTTCTTC
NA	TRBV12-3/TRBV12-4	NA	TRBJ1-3	CASGRPGNTIYF	TGTGCCAGCGGGAGGCCTGGAAACACCATATATTTT
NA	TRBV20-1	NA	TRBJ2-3	CSAREGALLDTQYF	TGCAGTGCTAGAGAGGGGGCACTGTTAGATACGCAGTATTTT
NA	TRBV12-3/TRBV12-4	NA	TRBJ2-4	CASSRAGQGAENIQYF	TGTGCCAGCAGCCGCGCGGGACAAGGGGCCGAAAACATTCAGTACTTC
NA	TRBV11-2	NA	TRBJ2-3	CASSSGSTGPLTSTDTQYF	TGTGCCAGCAGCTCGGGGTCGACAGGTCCACTAACTAGCACAGATACGCAGTATTTT
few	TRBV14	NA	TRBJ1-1	CASSQRRKGDTEAFF	TGTGCCAGCAGCCAAAGGCGCAAAGGGGACACTGAAGCTTTCTTT
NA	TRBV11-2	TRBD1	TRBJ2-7	CASSLSRGRSEQYF	TGTGCCAGCAGCTTAAGCAGGGGGCGTAGCGAGCAGTACTTC
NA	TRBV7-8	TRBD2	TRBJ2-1	CASSPKGRGNEQFF	TGTGCCAGCAGCCCGAAAGGGAGGGGAAATGAGCAGTTCTTC
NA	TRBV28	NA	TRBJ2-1	CASSPPGQYKEQFF	TGTGCCAGCAGTCCCCCGGGGCAGTATAAGGAGCAGTTCTTC
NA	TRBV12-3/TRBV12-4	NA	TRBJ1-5	CASTPGREGYQPQHF	TGTGCCAGCACCCCGGGCCGCGAGGGATATCAGCCCCAGCATTTT
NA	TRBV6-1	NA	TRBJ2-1	CASSDALYNEQFF	TGTGCCAGCAGTGATGCCCTCTACAATGAGCAGTTCTTC
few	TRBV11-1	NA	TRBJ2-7	CASSLAASYEQYF	TGTGCCAGCAGCTTAGCGGCTTCCTACGAGCAGTACTTC